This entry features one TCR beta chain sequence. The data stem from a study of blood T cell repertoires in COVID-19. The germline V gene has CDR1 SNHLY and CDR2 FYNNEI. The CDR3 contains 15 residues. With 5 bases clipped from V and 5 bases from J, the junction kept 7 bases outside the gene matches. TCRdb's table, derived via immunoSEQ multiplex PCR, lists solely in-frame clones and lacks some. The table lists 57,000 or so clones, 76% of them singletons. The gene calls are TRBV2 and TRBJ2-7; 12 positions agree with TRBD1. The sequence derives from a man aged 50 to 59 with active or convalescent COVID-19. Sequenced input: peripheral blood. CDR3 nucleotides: TGTGCCAGCAGTCCCGGGACAGGGGGCTGGGACGAGCAGTACTTC. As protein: CASSPGTGGWDEQYF.